These 31 T cell receptor beta chains came from one sample sequenced in a study of T cell responses to AZD1222 COVID-19 vaccine. The assay was immunoSEQ multiplex PCR, and TCRdb's table has in-frame clones only and misses some. The table has around 63,000 clones, approximately 83% seen once. The specimen was peripheral blood, collected on day 0 of AZD1222 vaccination. These receptors were obtained from an adult in good health.

This clone occurred once. The rearrangement joins TRBV19 to TRBJ2-5, with 8 bases matching TRBD1. This CDR3 is built from 15 residues. The V segment lost 1 base and the J segment 6 bases; nucleotides outside the gene matches: 7. Germline loops: CDR1 LNHDA, CDR2 SQIVND (reference sequence). The CDR3 coding sequence is TGTGCCAGTAGTATAGGCAGGGGGCGCGGAAAGACCCAGTACTTC. This codes for CASSIGRGRGKTQYF.

The gene calls are TRBV10-1 and TRBJ1-4; D is unresolved. This CDR3 has 15 residues. V gave up 0 bases and J gave up 6 bases, with 11 bases separating them. Germline V gene sequence: CDR1 WNHNN, CDR2 SYGVQD (reference sequence). The CDR3 coding sequence is TGCGCCAGCAGTGAGTCGGAGGAATACGATGAAAAACTGTTTTTT. It specifies CASSESEEYDEKLFF.

The rearrangement links TRBV30 to TRBJ2-5; D possibly corresponds to TRBD1 (5 bases). Germline V gene lookup returns CDR1 GTSNPN and CDR2 SVGIG (reference sequence). The V end lost 3 bases, the J end lost 4 bases, and 9 bases lay between the germline ends. The CDR3 length is 12 residues. The CDR3 bases are TGTGCCTGGAGGCAGGGTGGAGAGACCCAGTACTTC. Its protein is CAWRQGGETQYF.

DNA for the CDR3: TGTGCCAGTAAGATGGCTGGCGGGGGGGGCATTCAGTACTTC. It encodes CASKMAGGGGIQYF. This chain connects TRBV19 to TRBJ2-4; 9 nucleotides match TRBD2. Germline V CDR1 and CDR2: LNHDA, SQIVND (reference sequence). After removal of 7 bases from V and 9 bases from J, the junction contained 10 bases not matched to a gene. The CDR3 consists of 14 residues.

The genes are TRBV7-9 and TRBJ2-5, with D possibly TRBD2 on 6 matching bases. The CDR3 totals 14 residues. V gave up 2 bases and J gave up 2 bases, with 9 bases separating them. Germline loops: CDR1 SEHNR, CDR2 FQNEAQ (reference sequence). CDR3 coding DNA: TGTGCCAGCAGCTTAACCCGGGAGCAAGAGACCCAGTACTTC. Its protein is CASSLTREQETQYF. The entire variable domain, with the rest obtained from reference TRBV7-9 and TRBJ2-5, is as follows: DTGVSQNPRHKITKRGQNVTFRCDPISEHNRLYWYRQTLGQGPEFLTYFQNEAQLEKSRLLSDRFSAERPKGSFSTLEIQRTEQGDSAMYLCASSLTREQETQYFGPGTRLLVL.

V gene TRBV6-5 combines with J gene TRBJ1-1; tentative D call: TRBD1 (5 bases). Germline CDR1 and CDR2: MNHEY and SVGAGI. Trimming cost V 2 bases and J 5 bases, with 9 bases left between them. The CDR3 extends over 13 amino acids. CDR3 DNA: TGTGCCAGCAGTTACGGGGGGGTTACTGAAGCTTTCTTT. This codes for CASSYGGVTEAFF.

The chain carries TRBV12-3 or TRBV12-4 and TRBJ2-2; the match to TRBD2 covers 7 bases. The CDR3 has 13 residues. J was trimmed by 6 bases and V by 3 bases; bases with no gene match: 1. Here the CDR3 reads CASSLGGAGELFF. CDR3 in DNA: TGTGCCAGCAGTTTGGGAGGGGCCGGGGAGCTGTTTTTT.

The chain joins TRBV2 to TRBJ1-1; tentatively, D is TRBD1 (5 bases). From germline, CDR1 is SNHLY and CDR2 FYNNEI. The length of the CDR3 is 15 residues. Trimming took 6 bases from V and 0 from J, leaving 14 bases between them. The DNA for the CDR3 is TGTGCCAGCAGGGAATTGACAGTGATGAACACTGAAGCTTTCTTT. Residues: CASRELTVMNTEAFF.

The chain combines TRBV5-1 with TRBJ2-3; no firm D call. The V end was cut by 1 base, the J end by 3 bases, with 9 bases between. There are 14 residues in the CDR3. Germline CDR1 and CDR2: SGHRS and YFSETQ. The CDR3 loop reads CASSLKVWTDTQYF. The CDR3 DNA follows: TGCGCCAGCAGCTTGAAGGTCTGGACAGATACGCAGTATTTT. The whole variable domain, remainder taken from reference TRBV5-1 and TRBJ2-3, is KAGVTQTPRYLIKTRGQQVTLSCSPISGHRSVSWYQQTPGQGLQFLFEYFSETQRNKGNFPGRFSGRQFSNSRSEMNVSTLELGDSALYLCASSLKVWTDTQYFGPGTRLTVL.

Here the CDR3 reads CAISESRVASSGNTIYF. The DNA of the CDR3 is TGTGCCATCAGTGAGTCGAGAGTCGCGAGCTCTGGAAACACCATATATTTT. This sequence joins TRBV10-3 and TRBJ1-3; D gene unclear. The CDR3 contains 17 residues. Trimming left V 0 bases short and J 0 bases short, with 12 bases between. Germline V lookup: CDR1 ENHRY, CDR2 SYGVKD.

V is TRBV19 and J is TRBJ2-3; 7 positions agree with TRBD2. After removal of 7 bases from V and 3 bases from J, the junction contained 13 bases not matched to a gene. Germline-derived CDR1 and CDR2 are LNHDA and SQIVND (reference sequence). This CDR3 is 16 amino acids long. The CDR3 DNA reads TGTGCCAGTACCTTGTATGGGGGGGGTGGTACAGATACGCAGTATTTT. This sequence encodes CASTLYGGGGTDTQYF.

This chain joins TRBV6-1 and TRBJ1-1; D is uncertain. CDR1 MNHNS and CDR2 SASEGT come from the germline V gene. The CDR3 covers 11 residues. V was shortened by 3 bases and J by 8 bases, with 7 bases between the two germline ends. The CDR3 coding sequence is TGTGCCAGCAGTGATCCCTGGGAAGCTTTCTTT. Encoded protein: CASSDPWEAFF.

The V gene is TRBV19, the J gene TRBJ2-3, with 7 bases identical to TRBD1. Per germline, CDR1 LNHDA and CDR2 SQIVND (reference sequence). With V trimmed by 9 bases and J by 4 bases, 19 bases remained unmatched. This CDR3 contains 17 residues. The CDR3 nucleotides read TGTGCCAGCCACCCCTTCCCCGGACAGGCCTCTTCAGATACGCAGTATTTT. Amino acids: CASHPFPGQASSDTQYF.

The J gene is TRBJ2-1, the V gene TRBV7-8, with 16 bases that match TRBD2. V lost 4 bases, J lost 8 bases, and 11 bases stayed unmatched. The germline V gene encodes CDR1 SGHVS and CDR2 FQNEAQ. The CDR3 contains 18 residues. DNA for the CDR3: TGTGCCAGCAGCTCCCCGGGACTAGCGGGGGGGCCTGGCTATGAGCAGTTCTTC. It specifies CASSSPGLAGGPGYEQFF.

The chain carries TRBV5-1 and TRBJ2-1; a possible D gene is TRBD2 (5 bases). Germline loops: CDR1 SGHRS, CDR2 YFSETQ. The V end lost 5 bases, the J end lost 0 bases, and 12 bases lay between the germline ends. The CDR3 length is 15 residues. The DNA of the CDR3 is TGCGCCAGCAGGGGTAGCGCCCGCTCCTACAATGAGCAGTTCTTC. Translated, it gives CASRGSARSYNEQFF. The full variable domain, in which reference TRBV5-1 and TRBJ2-1 provide the parts outside the CDR3, is KAGVTQTPRYLIKTRGQQVTLSCSPISGHRSVSWYQQTPGQGLQFLFEYFSETQRNKGNFPGRFSGRQFSNSRSEMNVSTLELGDSALYLCASRGSARSYNEQFFGPGTRLTVL.

For this clone: The germline gene is not matched at one end of the junction; a read error may be the cause. This chain connects TRBV2 to TRBJ2-2; 11 bases are shared with TRBD2. Germline CDR1 SNHLY, CDR2 FYNNEI. The CDR3 totals 15 residues. CDR3: CASSEGTSGTGELFF. The CDR3 coding sequence is TGTGCCAGCAGCGAAGGGACTAGCGGTACCGGGGAGCTGTTTTTT.

The V call is TRBV21-1, the J call TRBJ2-4; the table's D call, TRBD2, was not checked against the DNA. TRBV21-1 is a listed pseudogene. The CDR3 is 16 residues long. CDR3 DNA: TGTGCCAGCAGCAAATGGGGGGGAACTAAATCGGACATTCAGTACTTC. The encoded protein is CASSKWGGTKSDIQYF.

The chain couples TRBV19 to TRBJ1-5; D not resolved. The V end was cut by 6 bases, the J end by 3 bases, with 3 bases between. The V gene's germline CDR1 is LNHDA and CDR2 SQIVND (reference sequence). The CDR3 sequence is 11 residues long. Here the CDR3 reads CASSDNQPQHF. The DNA of the CDR3 is TGTGCCAGTAGCGACAATCAGCCCCAGCATTTT.

This chain uses TRBV6-5 with TRBJ1-6; D remains unclear. V was cut by 9 bases and J by 9 bases, with 12 bases left in between. CDR1 is MNHEY and CDR2 is SVGAGI in the germline V gene. The CDR3 sequence is 12 residues long. The CDR3: CASTQRGSPLHF. The CDR3 DNA follows: TGTGCCAGTACGCAGCGTGGTTCACCCCTCCACTTT.

The chain carries TRBV14 and TRBJ1-2; D gene unclear. The CDR3 spans 14 residues. Trimming removed 2 bases at V and 1 base at J, with 8 bases between. Germline V gives CDR1 SGHDN, CDR2 FVKESK. The DNA of the CDR3 is TGTGCCAGCAGCCAATTAGGACGTAACTATGGCTACACCTTC. Translating it yields CASSQLGRNYGYTF.

This chain connects TRBV6-5 to TRBJ1-5; perhaps TRBD1 as D (5 bases). The CDR3 contains 14 residues. Between the trimmed V and J ends, which lost 3 bases and 7 bases, there was a span of 13 bases. From germline, CDR1 is MNHEY and CDR2 SVGAGI. The CDR3 loop is CASSYGAGGQPQHF. The CDR3 DNA reads as TGTGCCAGCAGTTATGGTGCCGGGGGACAGCCCCAGCATTTT.

V gene TRBV3-1 (or the pseudogene TRBV3-2) combines with J gene TRBJ2-5; a possible D gene is TRBD1 (7 bases). The germline V gene has CDR1 LGHDT and CDR2 YNNKEL (reference sequence). The CDR3 totals 15 residues. The V gene lost 3 bases and the J gene lost 1 base, with 12 bases spanning the gap. The CDR3 sequence: CASSQNRGLQETQYF. CDR3 DNA sequence: TGTGCCAGCAGCCAGAACAGGGGACTCCAAGAGACCCAGTACTTC.

The chain joins TRBV5-1 to TRBJ2-7, with a weak D call TRBD1 (6 bases). V was pared by 5 bases and J by 5 bases, with 14 bases between. CDR1 and CDR2 from the germline V gene are SGHRS and YFSETQ. The CDR3 is made up of 13 amino acids. The DNA for the CDR3 is TGCGCCAGCAGAAGGGAGACAGGCCACGAGCAGTACTTC. This sequence encodes CASRRETGHEQYF.

This chain connects TRBV28 to TRBJ1-1; the D gene is possibly TRBD1 (5 bases). This CDR3 is 16 amino acids long. V lost 6 bases to trimming and J lost 2 bases, with 19 bases between them. Germline V gene sequence: CDR1 MDHEN, CDR2 SYDVKM. CDR3 coding DNA: TGTGCCAGCAGGAGAAAGGACGCAAGGGGAAACACTGAAGCTTTCTTT. It translates to CASRRKDARGNTEAFF.

This chain joins TRBV5-4 and TRBJ1-6; maybe TRBD1 (5 bases). The germline V and J ends were trimmed by 3 bases and 3 bases, with 10 bases remaining between them. There are 15 residues in the CDR3. The germline V gene has CDR1 SGHNT and CDR2 YYREEE (reference sequence). CDR3 amino acids: CASSSATDYNSPLHF. As DNA, the CDR3 is TGTGCCAGCAGCTCGGCGACAGACTATAATTCACCCCTCCACTTT.

The CDR3 DNA follows: TGTGCCAGCGGGGGGGGTAGGAACACTGAAGCTTTCTTT. Protein product: CASGGGRNTEAFF. The gene calls are TRBV5-4 and TRBJ1-1; D is perhaps TRBD1 (5 bases). The CDR3 runs to 13 residues. Between the trimmed V and J ends, which lost 7 bases and 1 base, there was a span of 11 bases. In germline, CDR1 is SGHNT, CDR2 YYREEE (reference sequence).

This clone was seen just once. This rearrangement joins TRBV10-2 to TRBJ2-6, with D perhaps TRBD2 (5 bases). The CDR3 has 17 residues. Trimming took off 6 bases at V and 3 bases at J, with 18 bases between the two ends. The germline V gene has CDR1 WSHSY and CDR2 SAAADI. This CDR3 is CASSSDLLRGGANVLTF. The CDR3 DNA follows: TGCGCCAGCAGCAGCGACCTACTTCGGGGTGGGGCCAACGTCCTGACTTTC.

This clone was recorded a few times. CDR3 residues: CASSSTGADYTF. The CDR3 DNA is TGTGCCAGCAGCTCAACAGGGGCCGACTACACCTTC. This chain uses TRBV9 with TRBJ1-2; 7 bases are a match to TRBD1. V lost 4 bases, J lost 10 bases, and 7 bases stayed unmatched. CDR3 length equals 12 residues. Germline CDR1 SGDLS, CDR2 YYNGEE.

The chain employs TRBV18 and TRBJ1-4, with D possibly being TRBD1 (5 bases). Germline values: CDR1 KGHSH, CDR2 LQKENI. V shed 0 bases and J shed 8 bases, with 16 bases lying between them. The CDR3 sequence is 16 residues long. The CDR3, as DNA: TGTGCCAGCTCACCACCGTACGGGGCAATGGGGGAAAAACTGTTTTTT. Translation: CASSPPYGAMGEKLFF.

Here the CDR3 DNA reads TGTGCCAGCAGCTTGGTCCCAGGGGGAAACACCGGGGAGCTGTTTTTT. Translating it yields CASSLVPGGNTGELFF. This chain connects TRBV5-5 to TRBJ2-2, with TRBD1 matching 7 bases. After removal of 0 bases from V and 2 bases from J, the junction contained 4 bases not matched to a gene. The germline V gene encodes CDR1 SGHKS and CDR2 YYEKEE (reference sequence). The CDR3 covers 16 residues.

This chain links TRBV3-1 (or the pseudogene TRBV3-2) with TRBJ1-1; D is ambiguous. This CDR3 spans 15 amino acids. Per the germline V gene, CDR1 is LGHDT and CDR2 is YNNKEL (reference sequence). Trimming removed 0 bases at V and 1 base at J, with 9 bases between. CDR3: CASSQESRRNTEAFF. The CDR3 DNA reads TGTGCCAGCAGCCAAGAATCCAGACGGAACACTGAAGCTTTCTTT.